These T cell receptor beta chains were read from a single sample in a study of CD8 T cells in ankylosing spondylitis. TCRdb re-called the 5' RACE reads with MiXCR, one entry per CDR3 protein. Of approximately 540,000 distinct CDR3 sequences listed, over 9.5% are singletons. Material for sequencing was blood, either unsorted or a sorted T cell fraction (not recorded which). The receptors shown here come from a male donor with ankylosing spondylitis. The CDR3 runs from the conserved cysteine through the conserved F or W. Each record gives: J gene, V gene, D gene, CDR3 protein. A D gene is named only where the DNA matches it firmly.

TRBJ1-1,TRBV6-2/TRBV6-3,.,CASIKDGNTEAFF
TRBJ2-3,TRBV7-2,.,CASSPRGTDTQYF
TRBJ1-1,TRBV10-2,.,CASSETAWGNTEAFF
TRBJ2-5,TRBV18,TRBD2,CASSLEGGNQETQYF
TRBJ1-5,TRBV20-1,TRBD1,CSAHRGPGQPQHF
TRBJ2-3,TRBV20-1,TRBD2,CSASPGLAGGRGSTDTQYF
TRBJ1-1,TRBV5-1,.,CASSLRGGTEAFF
TRBJ1-3,TRBV3-1,.,CASNQRGGSGNTIYF
TRBJ2-5,TRBV4-1,TRBD2,CASSPTSGSQKTQYF
TRBJ2-7,TRBV7-2,.,CASSLHQGSRNEQYF
TRBJ1-2,TRBV6-5,.,CASRNIGSGYTF
TRBJ1-1,TRBV7-9,.,CASSSTFEAFF
TRBJ2-7,TRBV25-1,.,CASSDRGDEQYF
TRBJ2-5,TRBV18,.,CASSPPPAETQYF
TRBJ2-1,TRBV6-5,TRBD2,CASSHATSGNYNEQFF
TRBJ2-3,TRBV7-2,.,CASSFGGSRADTQYF
TRBJ2-7,TRBV6-1,.,CASSEVRGQPYEQYF
TRBJ2-1,TRBV27,.,CASSESGSYNEQFF
TRBJ2-1,TRBV7-9,TRBD2,CASSPWEGEQFF
TRBJ2-7,TRBV20-1,TRBD2,CSADVASGSSYEQYF
TRBJ2-1,TRBV2,.,CASRETSWDFNEQFF
TRBJ2-3,TRBV29-1,TRBD2,CSVAGGRRGRTDTQYF
TRBJ2-5,TRBV19,.,CASSFSRSQETQYF
TRBJ2-7,TRBV7-2,.,CASSDPPGSSYEQYF
TRBJ1-1,TRBV5-5,.,CASSLGRSDTEAFF
TRBJ2-5,TRBV7-2,TRBD2,CASSLLQREGRETQYF
TRBJ1-1,TRBV29-1,.,CSVGTISREAFF
TRBJ2-7,TRBV5-1,TRBD1,CASSLGPRGTEVPYEQYF
TRBJ2-3,TRBV20-1,TRBD2,CSASVTGLITDTQYF
TRBJ2-2,TRBV5-1,.,CASSDAPGGELFF
TRBJ1-1,TRBV5-1,TRBD1,CASSSGTGGMNTEAFF
TRBJ1-1,TRBV30,.,CAWRGGENTEAFF
TRBJ1-1,TRBV5-1,.,CASSFAGEEGTEAFF
TRBJ1-2,TRBV4-2,TRBD1,CASSQDPLRGGENGYTF
TRBJ1-5,TRBV5-5,.,CASSSSGYNQPQHF
TRBJ2-2,TRBV24-1,.,CATSAFFSGTGELFF
TRBJ1-4,TRBV20-1,.,CSASPPTGINEKLFF
TRBJ2-5,TRBV4-1,TRBD1,CASSRGQGAVKETQYF
TRBJ2-2,TRBV20-1,TRBD2,CSARVPSGIFAGELFF
TRBJ2-7,TRBV20-1,TRBD2,CSASGPSGRAYEQYF
TRBJ1-2,TRBV7-2,.,CASSLDIRYGYTF
TRBJ1-1,TRBV2,.,CASSAEPRAAFF
TRBJ2-3,TRBV19,TRBD1,CASTTGGGTDTQYF